Below, 32 T cell receptor beta chains from the same sample are listed, as sequenced in a study of beta chain features in type 1 diabetes. The sequenced template was cDNA made from the entire isolated RNA. This table comes from immunoSEQ multiplex PCR, and its TCRdb copy is limited to in-frame clones, with some not included. This sample has 240,000 or so clones, with less than 35% found just once. The sequenced sample was central memory CD4+ T cells from blood. The origin of the receptors is a man aged 25 to 45 in good health.

This clone showed up just a few times. This chain joins TRBV20-1 and TRBJ2-5; unclear D gene. This CDR3 spans 11 amino acids. Trimming removed 6 bases at V and 3 bases at J, with 8 bases between. Germline assignment: CDR1 DFQATT and CDR2 SNEGSKA (reference sequence). The DNA of the CDR3 is TGCAGTGCATGGACGAAAGAGACCCAGTACTTC. It specifies CSAWTKETQYF.

By share, this clone ranks as medium-sized. The chain is built from TRBV5-4 and TRBJ2-1, with 7 bases matching TRBD2. The trim removed 4 bases at V and 6 bases at J, leaving 7 bases unmatched. From germline, CDR1 is SGHNT and CDR2 YYREEE (reference sequence). The CDR3 has 14 amino acids. The CDR3 protein is CASSKEGGSNEQFF. For the CDR3, the DNA is TGTGCCAGCAGCAAAGAGGGAGGGTCCAATGAGCAGTTCTTC.

This clone was seen only a few times. The rearrangement uses TRBV6-5 and TRBJ1-2; D gene uncertain. The V end lost 2 bases, the J end lost 6 bases, and 10 bases lay between the germline ends. Looked up from germline, CDR1 is MNHEY and CDR2 is SVGAGI. The CDR3 totals 13 residues. The CDR3 DNA follows: TGTGCCAGCAGTTACACCGGTCTGGATGGCTACACCTTC. Translation: CASSYTGLDGYTF.

The CDR3 spells CASSVTGHYEQYF. In nucleotides, the CDR3 is TGTGCCAGCAGCGTTACAGGCCACTACGAGCAGTACTTC. This sequence joins TRBV14 and TRBJ2-7; the D gene is possibly TRBD1 (5 bases). V was cut by 5 bases and J by 3 bases, with 11 bases left in between. Germline V gene data show CDR1 as SGHDN and CDR2 as FVKESK. The CDR3 runs to 13 residues.

The chain uses TRBV19 and TRBJ2-2; D not certain. Germline-derived CDR1 and CDR2 are LNHDA and SQIVND (reference sequence). CDR3 size: 14 residues. Trimming removed 3 bases from V and 5 bases from J, with 10 bases in between. CDR3 sequence: CASSIGKGTGELFF. CDR3 coding DNA: TGTGCCAGTAGTATTGGGAAGGGTACCGGGGAGCTGTTTTTT.

This clone turned up a few times. The gene calls are TRBV7-9 and TRBJ2-7; D perhaps matches TRBD1 (7 bases). The CDR3 totals 14 residues. Trimming left V 4 bases short and J 5 bases short, with 15 bases between. The germline CDR1 and CDR2 sequences are SEHNR and FQNEAQ (reference sequence). The CDR3 sequence: CASSSDREVHEQYF. Here the CDR3 DNA reads TGTGCCAGCAGCTCCGACAGGGAGGTACACGAGCAGTACTTC.

The chain carries TRBV7-2 and TRBJ2-7; 7 bases fit TRBD2. With V trimmed by 1 base and J by 6 bases, 6 bases remained unmatched. The CDR3 covers 14 residues. The germline V gene has CDR1 SGHTA and CDR2 FQGNSA. The CDR3 reads CASSLESGRAEQYF. CDR3 sequence (DNA): TGTGCCAGCAGCTTAGAATCAGGGAGGGCCGAGCAGTACTTC.

DNA of the CDR3: TGTGCCAGCAGCCCCCTCGGGACAGAAGAGACCCAGTACTTC. It is translated as CASSPLGTEETQYF. The chain couples TRBV6-5 to TRBJ2-5, with 7 bases aligning to TRBD1. Germline assignment: CDR1 MNHEY and CDR2 SVGAGI. Germline trimming cut 6 bases from V and 3 bases from J; bases unmatched to any gene: 7. The CDR3 is 14 residues long.

The chain links TRBV6-1 to TRBJ2-3; D is unclear. Germline V gene data show CDR1 as MNHNS and CDR2 as SASEGT. V gave up 0 bases and J gave up 6 bases, with 4 bases separating them. This CDR3 comprises 12 residues. The CDR3 sequence: CASSEAKDTQYF. The CDR3 bases are TGTGCCAGCAGTGAAGCGAAGGATACGCAGTATTTT.

The rearrangement uses TRBV2 and TRBJ2-7; the match to TRBD1 covers 7 bases. The length of the CDR3 is 15 residues. The junction had 6 bases not matched to a gene; V was cut back by 1 base and J by 3 bases. Germline lookup yields CDR1 SNHLY and CDR2 FYNNEI. CDR3 DNA: TGTGCCAGCAGTGAAGGACAGGGTATCTACTACGAGCAGTACTTC. It codes for CASSEGQGIYYEQYF.

J is TRBJ2-2 and V is TRBV10-3; the match to TRBD1 covers 8 bases. J was trimmed by 6 bases and V by 5 bases; bases with no gene match: 5. Germline assignment: CDR1 ENHRY and CDR2 SYGVKD. There are 14 residues in the CDR3. CDR3 coding DNA: TGTGCCATCAGTCGGTTACAGGGGGCCGGGGAGCTGTTTTTT. It specifies CAISRLQGAGELFF.

V is TRBV29-1 and J is TRBJ2-3; D is ambiguous. The V and J ends lost 7 bases and 3 bases respectively, with 11 bases between them. The V gene's germline CDR1 is SQVTM and CDR2 ANQGSEA. The CDR3 runs 12 residues. CDR3 in DNA: TGCAGCGCTTTTGTCTGGACAGATACGCAGTATTTT. This gives the protein CSAFVWTDTQYF.

This clone was seen more than once but under ten times. This chain connects TRBV28 to TRBJ2-2, with unresolved D. Deletions cut 6 bases from V and 2 bases from J, with 4 bases between. Germline V gene lookup returns CDR1 MDHEN and CDR2 SYDVKM. The CDR3 spans 12 residues. The CDR3 nucleotides are TGTGCCAGCAGGAGAAACACCGGGGAGCTGTTTTTT. Its protein product is CASRRNTGELFF. Combining the CDR3 with reference TRBV28 and TRBJ2-2 gives the whole variable domain DVKVTQSSRYLVKRTGEKVFLECVQDMDHENMFWYRQDPGLGLRLIYFSYDVKMKEKGDIPEGYSVSREKKERFSLILESASTNQTSMYLCASRRNTGELFFGEGSRLTVL.

At least ten counts were recorded for this clone. The chain is built from TRBV10-3 and TRBJ2-3; perhaps TRBD1 as D (6 bases). With 7 bases removed from V and 6 bases from J, the gap between germline ends came to 11 bases. There are 12 residues in the CDR3. Looked up from germline, CDR1 is ENHRY and CDR2 is SYGVKD. The CDR3 here is CAIKGVVDTQYF. As DNA, the CDR3 is TGTGCCATCAAGGGGGTTGTGGATACGCAGTATTTT.

A word on this clone: The identical CDR3 is also encoded by other nucleotide sequences in the sample. The CDR3 protein is CAWSVRVDEQFF. CDR3 bases: TGTGCCTGGAGTGTACGGGTAGATGAGCAGTTCTTC. This chain uses TRBV30 with TRBJ2-1; D not certain. The CDR3 loop spans 12 amino acids. Trimming pared 0 bases from V and 8 bases from J, leaving 8 bases between. CDR1 and CDR2 (germline): GTSNPN, SVGIG (reference sequence). Supplemented by reference TRBV30 and TRBJ2-1, the full variable domain reads SQTIHQWPATLVQPVGSPLSLECTVEGTSNPNLYWYRQAAGRGLQLLFYSVGIGQISSEVPQNLSASRPQDRQFILSSKKLLLSDSGFYLCAWSVRVDEQFFGPGTRLTVL.

This clone appeared a few times. V usage is TRBV28 and J usage is TRBJ2-4, with D possibly matching TRBD1 (6 bases). The CDR3 extends over 14 amino acids. Germline V gene data show CDR1 as MDHEN and CDR2 as SYDVKM. Trimming took 9 bases from V and 1 from J, leaving 13 bases between them. In DNA form, the CDR3 reads TGTGCCAGTTCTCTCCAGGGGGCCAAAAACATTCAGTACTTC. Its protein product is CASSLQGAKNIQYF.

The sample holds a few counts of this clone. The chain carries TRBV18 and TRBJ2-1, with TRBD1 matching 10 bases. J gave up 8 bases and V 1 base, and 11 bases lay outside the gene matches. CDR1 is KGHSH, CDR2 LQKENI, per germline. The length of the CDR3 is 17 residues. As DNA, the CDR3 is TGTGCCAGCTCACCACAACTCGGGACAGGGGTTATATATGAGCAGTTCTTC. This encodes CASSPQLGTGVIYEQFF.

The chain joins TRBV29-1 to TRBJ2-1; D perhaps matches TRBD1 (5 bases). This CDR3 is built from 14 residues. Trimming removed 3 bases at V and 8 bases at J, with 17 bases between. Looked up from germline, CDR1 is SQVTM and CDR2 is ANQGSEA. As DNA, the CDR3 is TGCAGCGTTGAGGCCGGGCAGGGCGGATATGAGCAGTTCTTC. Its protein product is CSVEAGQGGYEQFF.

The V and J genes are TRBV6-1 and TRBJ1-6, with 7 bases matching TRBD1. Germline V gene sequence: CDR1 MNHNS, CDR2 SASEGT. The V segment lost 4 bases and the J segment 1 base; nucleotides outside the gene matches: 4. This CDR3 spans 16 amino acids. The CDR3 DNA reads as TGTGCCAGCAGTGGGGACAGAAGGTCCTATAATTCACCCCTCCACTTT. As protein: CASSGDRRSYNSPLHF.

There are a few counts of this clone. V and J are TRBV5-6 and TRBJ2-5, with 8 bases that match TRBD1. Looked up from germline, CDR1 is SGHDT and CDR2 is YYEEEE. This CDR3 is 15 amino acids long. V lost 0 bases, J lost 1 base, and 2 bases stayed unmatched. DNA of the CDR3: TGTGCCAGCAGCTTGGGACAGGGGATCCAAGAGACCCAGTACTTC. It encodes CASSLGQGIQETQYF.

This chain links TRBV7-2 with TRBJ2-7, with D tentatively TRBD1 or TRBD2 (5 bases each). V dropped 8 bases and J dropped 1 base, with 18 bases sitting between them. CDR3 length equals 15 residues. Germline V gene lookup returns CDR1 SGHTA and CDR2 FQGNSA. This chain's CDR3 is CASRRDPSESYEQYF. In DNA form, the CDR3 reads TGTGCCAGCCGCCGGGACCCTTCTGAATCCTACGAGCAGTACTTC.

The chain employs TRBV9 and TRBJ2-5, with TRBD2 as a possible D gene (6 bases). Germline V lookup: CDR1 SGDLS, CDR2 YYNGEE. Trimming took 3 bases from V and 3 from J, leaving 12 bases between them. This CDR3 spans 14 amino acids. The CDR3 sequence is CASSDGGGKETQYF. Here the CDR3 DNA reads TGTGCCAGCAGCGACGGGGGAGGCAAAGAGACCCAGTACTTC.

The rearrangement uses TRBV19 and TRBJ1-5; D perhaps matches TRBD1 (5 bases). Trimming removed 3 bases from V and 8 bases from J, with 14 bases in between. The CDR3 is made up of 14 amino acids. CDR1 LNHDA and CDR2 SQIVND come from the germline V gene (reference sequence). CDR3 region: CASSMGWGREPQHF. CDR3 DNA sequence: TGTGCCAGTAGTATGGGGTGGGGCAGGGAGCCCCAGCATTTT.

Remarks on this clone: Since a much larger clone is just one base distant, this may be a read error. The rearrangement links TRBV6-5 to TRBJ2-7, with 9 nucleotides matching TRBD1. Germline V CDR1 and CDR2: MNHEY, SVGAGI. J gave up 5 bases and V 2 bases, and 4 bases lay outside the gene matches. The CDR3 length is 14 residues. The CDR3 DNA reads as TGTGCCAGCAGTTACGGGACAGGGAGCCACGAGCAGTACTTC. The encoded protein is CASSYGTGSHEQYF.

V gene TRBV29-1 combines with J gene TRBJ1-5; D may be TRBD1 (6 bases). Trimming took 7 bases from V and 3 from J, leaving 13 bases between them. This CDR3 is built from 13 residues. Germline V gene sequence: CDR1 SQVTM, CDR2 ANQGSEA. The CDR3 DNA sequence: TGCAGCGCCACGGACAGTCCCAATCAGCCCCAGCATTTT. It encodes CSATDSPNQPQHF. The entire variable domain, with the rest obtained from reference TRBV29-1 and TRBJ1-5, is as follows: SAVISQKPSRDICQRGTSLTIQCQVDSQVTMMFWYRQQPGQSLTLIATANQGSEATYESGFVIDKFPISRPNLTFSTLTVSNMSPEDSSIYLCSATDSPNQPQHFGDGTRLSIL.

This clone was found a few times. The chain uses TRBV10-3 and TRBJ2-3; TRBD1 agrees at 9 bases. V trimming: 4 bases; J trimming: 4 bases; junction bases outside the gene matches: 12. The length of the CDR3 is 17 residues. Germline V gene lookup returns CDR1 ENHRY and CDR2 SYGVKD. CDR3 in DNA: TGTGCCATCAGTGCGGGGCTTGGGACAGGGAAAGCAGATACGCAGTATTTT. Protein sequence: CAISAGLGTGKADTQYF.

The chain employs TRBV5-4 and TRBJ1-3; D not certain. V was cut by 6 bases and J by 4 bases, with 5 bases left in between. This CDR3 spans 11 amino acids. CDR1 and CDR2 (germline): SGHNT, YYREEE (reference sequence). In DNA, the CDR3 is TGTGCCAGCAAGGCGGGAAACACCATATATTTT. This translates into CASKAGNTIYF. Drawing the rest from reference TRBV5-4 and TRBJ1-3, the complete variable domain is ETGVTQSPTHLIKTRGQQVTLRCSSQSGHNTVSWYQQALGQGPQFIFQYYREEENGRGNFPPRFSGLQFPNYSSELNVNALELDDSALYLCASKAGNTIYFGEGSWLTVV.

The chain carries TRBV6-6 and TRBJ2-7, with 11 bases matching TRBD2. CDR3 length: 15 amino acids. V lost 5 bases, J lost 4 bases, and 7 bases stayed unmatched. Germline values: CDR1 MNHNY, CDR2 SVGAGI (reference sequence). CDR3 sequence reads: CASSQKGTSGYEQYF. CDR3 in DNA: TGTGCCAGCAGTCAAAAGGGGACTAGCGGTTACGAGCAGTACTTC.

The chain recombines TRBV6-1 with TRBJ2-5, with 10 bases matching TRBD2. CDR3 size: 13 residues. Losses at the gene ends were 7 bases for V and 9 bases for J; bases not matched to a gene: 8. Germline loops: CDR1 MNHNS, CDR2 SASEGT. This CDR3 reads CASNLLAGMAQYF. The CDR3 coding sequence is TGTGCCAGCAACTTACTAGCGGGGATGGCCCAGTACTTC.

The rearrangement uses TRBV7-2 and TRBJ1-5; maybe TRBD1 (5 bases). V lost 5 bases to trimming and J lost 4 bases, with 15 bases between them. The CDR3 covers 15 residues. Germline CDR1 and CDR2: SGHTA and FQGNSA. DNA for the CDR3: TGTGCCAGCAGCCAAGACAGCCTAAGAAATCAGCCCCAGCATTTT. It translates to CASSQDSLRNQPQHF.

This chain joins TRBV7-2 and TRBJ2-2; the D gene is possibly TRBD2 (5 bases). CDR1 and CDR2 from the germline V gene are SGHTA and FQGNSA. Trimming shortened V by 9 bases and J by 7 bases, and 12 bases separated the two germline ends. The CDR3 extends over 12 amino acids. CDR3 in amino acids: CASHPRGGELFF. CDR3 coding DNA: TGTGCCAGTCATCCCCGGGGCGGGGAGCTGTTTTTT. The full variable domain, with the rest looked up from reference TRBV7-2 and TRBJ2-2, is GAGVSQSPSNKVTEKGKDVELRCDPISGHTALYWYRQSLGQGLEFLIYFQGNSAPDKSGLPSDRFSAERTGGSVSTLTIQRTQQEDSAVYLCASHPRGGELFFGEGSRLTVL.

The chain is built from TRBV7-9 and TRBJ2-5; 11 positions agree with TRBD2. The V gene's germline CDR1 is SEHNR and CDR2 FQNEAQ (reference sequence). V shed 5 bases and J 2 bases; nucleotides not matched to a gene: 4. The CDR3 has 15 amino acids. The CDR3 region is CASSPGTSGQETQYF. In nucleotides, the CDR3 is TGTGCCAGCAGCCCAGGGACTAGCGGACAAGAGACCCAGTACTTC.